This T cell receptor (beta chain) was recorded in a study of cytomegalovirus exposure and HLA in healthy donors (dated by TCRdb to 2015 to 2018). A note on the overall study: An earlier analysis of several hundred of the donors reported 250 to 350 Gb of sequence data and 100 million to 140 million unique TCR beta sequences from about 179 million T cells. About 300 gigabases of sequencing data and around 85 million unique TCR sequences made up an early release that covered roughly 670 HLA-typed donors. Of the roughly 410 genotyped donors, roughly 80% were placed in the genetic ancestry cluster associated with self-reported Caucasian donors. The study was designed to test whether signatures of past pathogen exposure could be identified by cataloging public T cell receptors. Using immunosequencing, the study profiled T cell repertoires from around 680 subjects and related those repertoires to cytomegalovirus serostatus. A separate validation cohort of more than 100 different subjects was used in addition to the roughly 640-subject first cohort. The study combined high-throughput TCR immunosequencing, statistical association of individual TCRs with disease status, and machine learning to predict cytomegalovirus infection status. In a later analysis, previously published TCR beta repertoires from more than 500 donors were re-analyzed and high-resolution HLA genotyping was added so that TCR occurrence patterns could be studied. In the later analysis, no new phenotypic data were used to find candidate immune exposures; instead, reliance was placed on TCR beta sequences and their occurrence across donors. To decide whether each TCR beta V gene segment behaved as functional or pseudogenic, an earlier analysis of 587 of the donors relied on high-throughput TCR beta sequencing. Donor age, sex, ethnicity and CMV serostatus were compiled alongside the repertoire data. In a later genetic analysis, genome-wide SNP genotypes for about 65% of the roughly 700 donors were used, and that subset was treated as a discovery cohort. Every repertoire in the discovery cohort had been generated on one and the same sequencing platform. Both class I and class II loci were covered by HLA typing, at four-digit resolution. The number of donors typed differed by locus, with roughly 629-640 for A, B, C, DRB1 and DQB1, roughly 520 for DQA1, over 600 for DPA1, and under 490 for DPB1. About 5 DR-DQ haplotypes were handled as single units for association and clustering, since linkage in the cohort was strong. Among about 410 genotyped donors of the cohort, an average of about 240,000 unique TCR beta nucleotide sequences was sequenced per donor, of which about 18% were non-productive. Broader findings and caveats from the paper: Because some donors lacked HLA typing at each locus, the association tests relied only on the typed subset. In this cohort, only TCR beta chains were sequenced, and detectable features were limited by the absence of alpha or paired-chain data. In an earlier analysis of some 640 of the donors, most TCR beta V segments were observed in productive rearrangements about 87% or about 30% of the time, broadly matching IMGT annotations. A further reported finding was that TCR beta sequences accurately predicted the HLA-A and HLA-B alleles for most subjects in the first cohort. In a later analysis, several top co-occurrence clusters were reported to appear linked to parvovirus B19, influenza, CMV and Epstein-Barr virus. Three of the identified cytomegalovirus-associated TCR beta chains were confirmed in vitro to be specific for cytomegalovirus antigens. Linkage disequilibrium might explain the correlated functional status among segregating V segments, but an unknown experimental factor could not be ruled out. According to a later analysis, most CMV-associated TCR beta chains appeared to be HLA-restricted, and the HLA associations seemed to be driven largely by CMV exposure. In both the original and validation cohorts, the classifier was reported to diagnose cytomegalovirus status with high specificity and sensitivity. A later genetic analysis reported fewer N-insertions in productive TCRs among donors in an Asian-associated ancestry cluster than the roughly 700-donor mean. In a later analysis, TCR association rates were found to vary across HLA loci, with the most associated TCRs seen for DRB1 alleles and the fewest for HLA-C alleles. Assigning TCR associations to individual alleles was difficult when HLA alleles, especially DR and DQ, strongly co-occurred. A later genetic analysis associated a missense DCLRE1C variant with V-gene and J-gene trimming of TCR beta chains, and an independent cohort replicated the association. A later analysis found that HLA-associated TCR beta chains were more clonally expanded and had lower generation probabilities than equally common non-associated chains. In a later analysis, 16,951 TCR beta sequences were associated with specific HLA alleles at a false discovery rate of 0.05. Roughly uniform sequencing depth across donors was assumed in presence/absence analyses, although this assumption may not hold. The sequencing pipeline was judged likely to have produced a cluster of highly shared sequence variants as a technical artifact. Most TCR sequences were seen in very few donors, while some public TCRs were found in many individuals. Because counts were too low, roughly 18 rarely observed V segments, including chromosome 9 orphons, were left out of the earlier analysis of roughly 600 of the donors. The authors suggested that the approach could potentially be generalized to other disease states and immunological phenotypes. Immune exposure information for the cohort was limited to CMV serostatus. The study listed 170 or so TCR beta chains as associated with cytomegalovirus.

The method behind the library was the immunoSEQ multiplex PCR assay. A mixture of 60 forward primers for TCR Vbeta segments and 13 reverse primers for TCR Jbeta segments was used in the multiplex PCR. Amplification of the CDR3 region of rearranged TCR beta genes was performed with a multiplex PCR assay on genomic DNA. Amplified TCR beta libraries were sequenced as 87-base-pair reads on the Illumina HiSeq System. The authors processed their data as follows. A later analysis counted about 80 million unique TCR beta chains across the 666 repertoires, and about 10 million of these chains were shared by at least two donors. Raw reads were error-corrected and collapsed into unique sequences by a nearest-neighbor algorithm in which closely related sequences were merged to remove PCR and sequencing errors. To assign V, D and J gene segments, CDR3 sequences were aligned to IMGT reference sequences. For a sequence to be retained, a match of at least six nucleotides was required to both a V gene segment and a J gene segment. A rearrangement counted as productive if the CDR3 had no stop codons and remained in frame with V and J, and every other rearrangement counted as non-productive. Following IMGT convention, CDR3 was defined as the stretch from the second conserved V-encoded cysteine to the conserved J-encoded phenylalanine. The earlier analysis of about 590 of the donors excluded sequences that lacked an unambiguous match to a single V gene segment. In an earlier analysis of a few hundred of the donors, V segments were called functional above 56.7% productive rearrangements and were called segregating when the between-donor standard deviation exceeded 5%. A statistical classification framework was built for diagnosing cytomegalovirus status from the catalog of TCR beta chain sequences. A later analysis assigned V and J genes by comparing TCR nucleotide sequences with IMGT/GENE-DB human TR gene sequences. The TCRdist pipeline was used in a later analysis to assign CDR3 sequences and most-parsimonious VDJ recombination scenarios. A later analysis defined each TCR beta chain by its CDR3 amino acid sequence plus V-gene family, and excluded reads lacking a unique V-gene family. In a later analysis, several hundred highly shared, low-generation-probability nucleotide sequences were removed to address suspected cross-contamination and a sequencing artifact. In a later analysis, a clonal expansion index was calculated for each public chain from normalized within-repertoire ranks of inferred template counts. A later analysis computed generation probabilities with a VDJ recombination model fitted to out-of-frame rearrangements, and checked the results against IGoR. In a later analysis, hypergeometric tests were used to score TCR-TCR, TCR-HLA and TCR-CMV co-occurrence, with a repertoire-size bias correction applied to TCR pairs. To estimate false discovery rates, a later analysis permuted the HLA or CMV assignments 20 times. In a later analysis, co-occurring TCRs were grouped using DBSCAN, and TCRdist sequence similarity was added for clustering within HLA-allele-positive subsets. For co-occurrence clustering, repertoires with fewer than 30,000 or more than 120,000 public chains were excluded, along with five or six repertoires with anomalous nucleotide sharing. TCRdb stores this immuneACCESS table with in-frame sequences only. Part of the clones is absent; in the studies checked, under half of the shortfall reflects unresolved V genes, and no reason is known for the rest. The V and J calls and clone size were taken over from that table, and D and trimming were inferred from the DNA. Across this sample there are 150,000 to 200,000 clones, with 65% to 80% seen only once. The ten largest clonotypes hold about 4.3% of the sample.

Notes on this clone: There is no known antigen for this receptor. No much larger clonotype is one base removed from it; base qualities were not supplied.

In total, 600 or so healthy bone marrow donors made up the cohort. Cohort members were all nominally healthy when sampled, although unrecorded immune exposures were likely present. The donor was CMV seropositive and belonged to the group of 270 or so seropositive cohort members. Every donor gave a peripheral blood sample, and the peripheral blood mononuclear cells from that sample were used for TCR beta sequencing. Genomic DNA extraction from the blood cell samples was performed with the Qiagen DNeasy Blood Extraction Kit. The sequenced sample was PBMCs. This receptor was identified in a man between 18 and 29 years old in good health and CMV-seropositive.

The CDR3 region: CASSLFGVSEAFF. The nucleotide sequence is TGTGCCAGCAGTTTATTCGGAGTGTCGGAAGCTTTCTTT. This chain is built from TRBV27 and TRBJ1-1, with an unclear D gene assignment. CDR1 MNHEY and CDR2 SMNVEV are derived from the germline V gene (reference sequence). There are 13 amino acids in the CDR3, from cysteine to phenylalanine inclusive. Only CDR3 DNA is held: 39 bases, read in frame from base 1. V gives up 1 base and J gives up 8 bases, and the segment between their germline ends measures 11 bases.